This passage covers 21 T cell receptor beta chains from one sample sequenced in a study of glioma-infiltrating T cells. Using RNA template, CDR3s of TCR alpha and beta were amplified with iRepertoire arm-PCR. TCRdb re-derived calls from the multiplex PCR reads in MiXCR, one entry per CDR3 protein. The sample lists 95,000 to 150,000 distinct CDR3 sequences; roughly 25% were seen once. Sequences were obtained from glioma tissue, nonneoplastic brain tissue, or PBMCs (not recorded which). The receptors originated from a human donor with low-grade glioma or glioblastoma, undergoing nonglioma brain surgery, or in good health (not recorded which).

This clonotype was counted many times. The CDR3 region is CASSIDRDYGYTF. In DNA, the CDR3 is TGTGCCAGTAGTATTGATCGGGACTATGGCTACACCTTC. V usage is TRBV19 and J usage is TRBJ1-2; D uncertain. V shed 3 bases and J shed 3 bases, with 8 bases lying between them. CDR3 length equals 13 residues. Germline V gives CDR1 LNHDA, CDR2 SQIVND (reference sequence). The entire variable domain, with the rest obtained from reference TRBV19 and TRBJ1-2, is as follows: DGGITQSPKYLFRKEGQNVTLSCEQNLNHDAMYWYRQDPGQGLRLIYYSQIVNDFQKGDIAEGYSVSREKKESFPLTVTSAQKNPTAFYLCASSIDRDYGYTFGSGTRLTVV.

In its sample, this clonotype was seen many times. This chain connects TRBV18 to TRBJ2-5; tentative D call: TRBD2 (5 bases). Per the germline V gene, CDR1 is KGHSH and CDR2 is LQKENI. Trimming removed 4 bases from V and 2 bases from J, with 17 bases in between. This CDR3 has 16 residues. CDR3 nucleotides: TGTGCCAGCTCACTACGAAGGGAGTCCAGACAAGAGACCCAGTACTTC. It encodes CASSLRRESRQETQYF. Full variable domain (missing parts from reference TRBV18 and TRBJ2-5): NAGVMQNPRHLVRRRGQEARLRCSPMKGHSHVYWYRQLPEEGLKFMVYLQKENIIDESGMPKERFSAEFPKEGPSILRIQQVVRGDSAAYFCASSLRRESRQETQYFGPGTRLLVL.

This clonotype was observed a few times. The rearrangement uses TRBV12-3 or TRBV12-4 and TRBJ2-5; perhaps TRBD1 as D (6 bases). The CDR3 is 13 residues long. Trimming left V 4 bases short and J 4 bases short, with 10 bases between. CDR3 sequence: CASSYTGRETQYF. CDR3 sequence (DNA): TGTGCCAGCAGTTACACAGGGCGAGAGACCCAGTACTTC.

This clonotype was detected a few times. V is TRBV6-6 and J is TRBJ1-3, with 8 nucleotides matching TRBD1. J was trimmed by 4 bases and V by 0 bases; bases with no gene match: 11. Germline V CDR1 and CDR2: MNHNY, SVGAGI (reference sequence). This CDR3 comprises 18 residues. The CDR3 is CASSYSRGQGASGNTIYF. CDR3 nucleotides: TGTGCCAGCAGTTACTCGAGAGGGCAGGGGGCTTCAGGAAACACCATATATTTT.

This clonotype has a count of ten or more. J is TRBJ1-4 and V is TRBV6-1; D possibly corresponds to TRBD1 (5 bases). Germline loops: CDR1 MNHNS, CDR2 SASEGT. The CDR3 is 12 residues long. The ends were cut back, 8 bases at V and 8 bases at J, with 12 bases in the middle. The CDR3 nucleotides are TGTGCCAGCGCTCGGGACGACGAAAAACTGTTTTTT. Protein product: CASARDDEKLFF.

This clonotype has more than one count but fewer than ten. The chain combines TRBV29-1 with TRBJ2-1; D not resolved. With 6 bases removed from V and 0 bases from J, the gap between germline ends came to 9 bases. Germline-derived CDR1 and CDR2 are SQVTM and ANQGSEA. This CDR3 spans 13 amino acids. CDR3 amino acids: CSVSVTSYNEQFF. DNA of the CDR3: TGCAGCGTAAGCGTAACCTCCTACAATGAGCAGTTCTTC.

This clonotype has at least ten counts. V usage is TRBV6-1 and J usage is TRBJ2-1, with 9 nucleotides matching TRBD1. There are 13 residues in the CDR3. The V gene end was trimmed by 10 bases and the J gene end by 6 bases; junction bases not matched to a gene: 7. Germline V CDR1 and CDR2: MNHNS, SASEGT. The DNA for the CDR3 is TGTGCCACCCTCCGGGACAGGGCCAATGAGCAGTTCTTC. Its protein is CATLRDRANEQFF.

The sample holds many counts of this clonotype. The chain uses TRBV7-9 and TRBJ2-7, with D perhaps matching TRBD2 (5 bases). Per the germline V gene, CDR1 is SEHNR and CDR2 is FQNEAQ (reference sequence). This CDR3 comprises 13 residues. Trimming took off 5 bases at V and 5 bases at J, with 13 bases between the two ends. CDR3 sequence: CASSPRETHEQYF. CDR3 nucleotides: TGTGCCAGCAGCCCCCGGGAAACCCACGAGCAGTACTTC.

Ten or more counts support this clonotype. The chain links TRBV28 to TRBJ2-1; no clear D. Trimming took off 5 bases at V and 8 bases at J, with 25 bases between the two ends. Germline V gene data show CDR1 as MDHEN and CDR2 as SYDVKM. The CDR3 runs to 17 residues. Here the CDR3 DNA reads TGTGCCAGCAGTCCGAGCCGTTTGCGTGCCAAGCGACATGAGCAGTTCTTC. This translates into CASSPSRLRAKRHEQFF.

The V and J genes are TRBV7-2 and TRBJ2-3; 11 bases map to TRBD2. The germline gives CDR1 SGHTA, CDR2 FQGNSA. With 5 bases clipped from V and 6 bases from J, the junction kept 13 bases outside the gene matches. This CDR3 is built from 17 residues. The CDR3 reads CASSLTGTSGPQDTQYF. The DNA for the CDR3 is TGTGCCAGCAGCCTAACCGGGACTAGCGGACCTCAGGATACGCAGTATTTT.

This clonotype has ten or more counts. CDR3 nucleotides: TGCAGTGCTATAAGGACAGGGGGCTTCAATGAGCAGTTCTTC. This codes for CSAIRTGGFNEQFF. This chain uses TRBV20-1 with TRBJ2-1; 11 bases are shared with TRBD1. The J segment lost 6 bases and the V segment lost 4 bases, leaving 5 bases of the junction unmatched. The germline V gene encodes CDR1 DFQATT and CDR2 SNEGSKA (reference sequence). The CDR3 has 14 amino acids.

The genes are TRBV12-3 or TRBV12-4 and TRBJ2-3; D might be TRBD2 (6 bases). Trimming took off 6 bases at V and 0 bases at J, with 22 bases between the two ends. The CDR3 runs to 18 residues. The CDR3 DNA is TGTGCCAGCAGCTTACCCTTGGGGCTAGCGTCTAGCACAGATACGCAGTATTTT. Amino acid sequence: CASSLPLGLASSTDTQYF.

At least ten counts were recorded for this clonotype. V is TRBV18 and J is TRBJ2-5, with D unresolved. The CDR3 is 14 amino acids. CDR1 and CDR2 from the germline V gene are KGHSH and LQKENI. Trimming removed 2 bases at V and 2 bases at J, with 9 bases between. The CDR3 region has the DNA TGTGCCAGCTCACCAAACCCGATTCAAGAGACCCAGTACTTC. Residues: CASSPNPIQETQYF.

The chain uses TRBV6-1 and TRBJ2-3; D possibly corresponds to TRBD1 (6 bases). V was pared by 9 bases and J by 6 bases, with 37 bases between. Germline-derived CDR1 and CDR2 are MNHNS and SASEGT. There are 20 residues in the CDR3. This CDR3 is CARPRDTRGEKAVPRDTQYF. CDR3 coding DNA: TGTGCCAGGCCAAGGGACACCCGAGGGGAAAAAGCGGTTCCCAGGGATACGCAGTATTTT.

This clonotype has ten or more counts. The CDR3 DNA sequence: TGCAGTGCTGCGCCCCCCCGGGACAAACCCTACGAGCAGTACTTC. Translated, it gives CSAAPPRDKPYEQYF. The chain is built from TRBV20-1 and TRBJ2-7; perhaps TRBD1 as D (6 bases). CDR1 DFQATT and CDR2 SNEGSKA come from the germline V gene (reference sequence). Trimming removed 5 bases at V and 2 bases at J, with 19 bases between. This CDR3 is 15 amino acids long.

The chain is built from TRBV10-3 and TRBJ1-1; 7 bases map to TRBD1. Germline assignment: CDR1 ENHRY and CDR2 SYGVKD. V dropped 10 bases and J dropped 0; count of bases not matched to a gene: 5. The CDR3 sequence is 13 residues long. The CDR3 protein is CATWTGLNTEAFF. The CDR3 DNA follows: TGTGCCACCTGGACAGGATTGAACACTGAAGCTTTCTTT.

This clonotype was seen many times. This chain uses TRBV28 with TRBJ2-7; possibly TRBD1 for D (5 bases). The CDR3 length is 12 residues. Trimming removed 4 bases from V and 6 bases from J, with 10 bases in between. Germline loops: CDR1 MDHEN, CDR2 SYDVKM. CDR3 sequence (DNA): TGTGCCAGCAGTTCCCCAGGGTCCGAGCAGTACTTC. Its translation: CASSSPGSEQYF.

This clonotype has more than one count but fewer than ten. The CDR3 region is CASSGLAGTDTQYF. DNA of the CDR3: TGTGCCAGTTCAGGACTAGCTGGCACAGATACGCAGTATTTT. The J gene is TRBJ2-3, the V gene TRBV19, with 8 bases fitting TRBD2. The germline gives CDR1 LNHDA, CDR2 SQIVND (reference sequence). The CDR3 has 14 residues. The V gene end was trimmed by 8 bases and the J gene end by 1 base; junction bases not matched to a gene: 5. The full variable domain, in which reference TRBV19 and TRBJ2-3 provide the parts outside the CDR3, is DGGITQSPKYLFRKEGQNVTLSCEQNLNHDAMYWYRQDPGQGLRLIYYSQIVNDFQKGDIAEGYSVSREKKESFPLTVTSAQKNPTAFYLCASSGLAGTDTQYFGPGTRLTVL.

This rearrangement joins TRBV10-3 to TRBJ1-5; maybe TRBD1 (5 bases). Between the trimmed V and J ends, which lost 0 bases and 2 bases, there was a span of 14 bases. This CDR3 is built from 17 residues. CDR1 and CDR2 from the germline V gene are ENHRY and SYGVKD. CDR3 sequence: CAISESEGAEGNQPQHF. Written as DNA, the CDR3 is TGTGCCATCAGTGAGTCGGAAGGGGCGGAGGGCAATCAGCCCCAGCATTTT.

In the case of this clonotype: This may be a read error: a much more frequent sequence differs by one nucleotide. V is TRBV6-6 and J is TRBJ2-7; TRBD1 matches at 7 bases. CDR1 is MNHNY and CDR2 is SVGAGI in the germline V gene (reference sequence). CDR3 length equals 16 residues. Trimming cost V 5 bases and J 0 bases; bases outside gene matches: 10. The CDR3, as DNA: TGTGCCAGCAGTGGAAAAGGGGGCCCGAGCTCCTACGAGCAGTACTTC. Translating it yields CASSGKGGPSSYEQYF.

The J gene is TRBJ2-7, the V gene TRBV5-1, with D possibly TRBD2 on 6 matching bases. Trimming pared 0 bases from V and 3 bases from J, leaving 22 bases between. Germline CDR1 is SGHRS and CDR2 is YFSETQ. The CDR3 is made up of 18 amino acids. In nucleotides, the CDR3 is TGCGCCAGCAGCTTGGCCCTAAGGGAGGCAGGAATTGGCTACGAGCAGTACTTC. Encoded protein: CASSLALREAGIGYEQYF.